This T cell receptor beta chain was captured in a study of graft-versus-host responses after intestinal transplantation. On the study more broadly: All recipients got anti-thymocyte globulin induction, then tacrolimus and steroids for around three years. Study observations and caveats: Recipient-marrow GvH clones were detected, some having first appeared in ileum or blood. Association was observed between peak circulating GvH clone levels and early post-transplant HvG declines. High graft-versus-host to host-versus-graft clonal ratios were found in allografts of patients who had graft-donor T cell macrochimerism.

This table comes from immunoSEQ multiplex PCR, and its TCRdb copy is limited to in-frame clones, with some not included. The table lists under 100,000 clones, less than 95% of them singletons, with around 0.38% in the top ten. The CDR3 has 16 residues. Per the germline V gene, CDR1 is LGHNA and CDR2 is YNFKEQ. V shed 1 base and J shed 5 bases, with 17 bases lying between them. Comment on this clone: What it binds is not known.

This chain joins TRBV4-2 and TRBJ1-1, with a tentative D call TRBD1 (5 bases). This TCR derives from a human donor who was the organ donor for an intestinal transplant. This material consisted of unstimulated CD8+ T cells sorted from spleen or lymph node cells, taken before transplant. CDR3 loop: CASSQAPLGGRTEAFF. The CDR3 DNA reads TGTGCCAGCAGCCAAGCGCCGCTGGGGGGTCGGACTGAAGCTTTCTTT.